This section outlines one T cell receptor (beta chain) sequence together with its context. The ends were cut back, 5 bases at V and 3 bases at J, with 10 bases in the middle. The CDR3 has 13 amino acids. Germline assignment: CDR1 SNHLY and CDR2 FYNNEI. In the original workflow: Nucleated cell counts were estimated from reference gene primer amplification. TCRdb keeps only in-frame clones here, not all; method: immunoSEQ multiplex PCR. V, J and clone size are taken as reported in that table, and D and trimming were inferred from the DNA itself. This table holds approximately 150,000 clones, around 90% found once. This entry is derived from a study of blood T cell repertoires in COVID-19. Study overall: The study drew acute and convalescent COVID-19 samples from the United States, Italy and Spain. PBMCs, B-cell-depleted T cells, or T cells provided the cDNA or gDNA that made up the material.

The chain carries TRBV2 and TRBJ2-5, with D tentatively TRBD1 (6 bases). The sequencing sample was made of peripheral blood. This TCR was recovered from a woman aged 45 to 65 with acute or convalescent COVID-19. For the CDR3, the DNA is TGTGCCAGCAGTTTCGGGGACAAAGAGACCCAGTACTTC. Its protein is CASSFGDKETQYF.